These T cell receptor beta chains were read from a single sample in a study of graft-versus-host responses after intestinal transplantation. Clones were sequenced by immunoSEQ multiplex PCR, and TCRdb holds only the in-frame ones, with some missing. This table holds 85,000 to 100,000 clones, almost 90% found once. Their antigens remain unidentified. The sequencing used unstimulated CD4+ T cells sorted from spleen or lymph node cells, collected before intestinal transplant. These receptors were obtained from a human donor who received an intestinal transplant. Both conserved end residues are part of each CDR3. The D gene is left open where the match is weak. A clone size is listed for some rows: how often the clone was seen (once, few, many), or a class if it is expanded.

NA TRBJ2-1 TRBV5-1 TRBD1 TGCGCCAGCAGCTTAAGGACAGGGAGCTCCTACAATGAGCAGTTCTTC CASSLRTGSSYNEQFF
NA TRBJ1-1 TRBV29-1 NA TGCAGCGTTCGGGGGGACCCTAACACTGAAGCTTTCTTT CSVRGDPNTEAFF
NA TRBJ2-2 TRBV12-5 TRBD2 TGTGCTAGTGGTTTGACTAGCGGGGGCCCACTCTCCCCCGGGGAGCTGTTTTTT CASGLTSGGPLSPGELFF
NA TRBJ1-4 TRBV10-1 TRBD1 TGCGCCAGCCAGGGGGGTCCCAATGAAAAACTGTTTTTT CASQGGPNEKLFF
NA TRBJ2-7 TRBV10-3 TRBD1 TGTGCCATCAGCCGACAGGGGAACAACGAGCAGTACTTC CAISRQGNNEQYF
NA TRBJ2-5 TRBV2 TRBD2 TGTGCCAGCAGTGGGGGGAGCGGGGGGGCCGGAGAGACCCAGTACTTC CASSGGSGGAGETQYF
NA TRBJ2-5 TRBV5-6 TRBD1 TGTGCCAGCACCAGGACAGGGGAAGAGACCCAGTACTTC CASTRTGEETQYF
NA TRBJ2-1 TRBV18 NA TGTGCCAGCTACATTACAGGGATAGGCATTGATGAGCAGTTCTTC CASYITGIGIDEQFF
NA TRBJ1-2 TRBV19 NA TGTGCCAGTAGTATCTTTCGTGGGCAAACCGGCAGGGTGGGGCAAAGCTATGGCTACACCTTC CASSIFRGQTGRVGQSYGYTF
NA TRBJ1-1 TRBV7-2 NA TGTGCCAGCAGACCGCGGGAGGACACTGAAGCTTTCTTT CASRPREDTEAFF
NA TRBJ2-5 TRBV10-3 NA TGTGCCATCAGTGATGTGCGTGGGACAAGACGAGAGACCCAGTACTTC CAISDVRGTRRETQYF
NA TRBJ1-4 TRBV5-1 TRBD1 TGCGCCAGCAGCACTCTCCCGGGACAGGGGAATGAAAAACTGTTTTTT CASSTLPGQGNEKLFF
NA TRBJ2-7 TRBV10-1 NA TGCGCCAGCAGTGAGTCTGGTAGATCCTACGAGCAGTACTTC CASSESGRSYEQYF
once TRBJ1-3 TRBV7-9 NA TGTGCCAGCAGCTTACGGACAGTAAGTGGAAACACCATATATTTT CASSLRTVSGNTIYF
NA TRBJ1-6 TRBV27 NA TGTGCCAGCAGTCCCTCAGGGTTCTCCTCCTATAATTCACCCCTCCACTTT CASSPSGFSSYNSPLHF
NA TRBJ1-3 TRBV12-5 TRBD1 TGTGCTAGTGGTTTTGGGACAGAAGGAAACACCATATATTTT CASGFGTEGNTIYF
NA TRBJ1-1 TRBV18 TRBD1 TGTGCCAGCTCCCCCGGGACAGGGAGCACTGAAGCTTTCTTT CASSPGTGSTEAFF
NA TRBJ2-7 TRBV10-2 NA TGCGCCAGCAGTGGACAGCTATATTCCTACGAGCAGTACTTC CASSGQLYSYEQYF
once TRBJ1-4 TRBV5-4 NA TGTGCCAGCAGCGACCACAGGTTCGGTAATGAAAAACTGTTTTTT CASSDHRFGNEKLFF
NA TRBJ1-3 TRBV13 NA TGTGCCAGCAGCTTAGGCCGGAGACCAAACAGGGCCTCTGGAAACACCATATATTTT CASSLGRRPNRASGNTIYF
once TRBJ2-1 TRBV29-1 NA TGCAGCGTTGATTCCGTGGCATCCTACAATGAGCAGTTCTTC CSVDSVASYNEQFF
few TRBJ1-2 TRBV6-5 NA TGTGCCAGCAGTTACTCAGGGGGTGGCTACACCTTC CASSYSGGGYTF
NA TRBJ1-2 TRBV20-1 NA TGCAGTGCTGGGGCCGGGTCTGGCTACACCTTC CSAGAGSGYTF
NA TRBJ2-5 TRBV5-1 NA TGCGCCAGCAGCCCATCAAGTGGGGGCGCACTGACGGGGCAGTACTTC CASSPSSGGALTGQYF
NA TRBJ2-3 TRBV5-1 NA TGCGCCAGCAGCTCGGAGTCAGCTAGCACAGATACGCAGTATTTT CASSSESASTDTQYF
NA TRBJ2-1 TRBV20-1 NA TGCAGTGCTAGTCAGGAGCAGTTCTTC CSASQEQFF
few TRBJ2-7 TRBV6-5 TRBD2 TGTGCCAGCAGTTACTCCCCGGGGAGGGCCTACGAGCAGTACTTC CASSYSPGRAYEQYF
NA TRBJ2-7 TRBV7-2 TRBD2 TGTGCCAGCAACGGGGGAGCGGGGGTTCGCGAGCAGTACTTC CASNGGAGVREQYF
NA TRBJ2-3 TRBV5-1 TRBD1 TGCGCCAGCAGCCTGGGACAGGGGACCCCAGATACGCAGTATTTT CASSLGQGTPDTQYF
NA TRBJ2-5 TRBV7-8 TRBD2 TGTGCCAGCAGCTTTTCTAGCGGGGGGCCGGGCGTGCGGGAGACCCAGTACTTC CASSFSSGGPGVRETQYF
few TRBJ2-5 TRBV7-2 NA TGTGCCAGCAGCTTAGGTGGGGGGGCCCGTGAGACCCAGTACTTC CASSLGGGARETQYF
NA TRBJ2-3 TRBV7-3 NA TGTGCCAGCAGCTTAACTAGCGGAGATACGCAGTATTTT CASSLTSGDTQYF
NA TRBJ1-2 TRBV6-5 TRBD1 TGTGCCAGCAGCCAAGACAGGGACTTGGGCTACACCTTC CASSQDRDLGYTF
NA TRBJ1-3 TRBV6-5 NA TGTGCCAGCAGTTACTCGAGGTCCTCCTCTGGAAACACCATATATTTT CASSYSRSSSGNTIYF
NA TRBJ1-1 TRBV4-1 NA TGCGCCAGCAGCCACTACAGGGCTTCGGACGAAGCTTTCTTT CASSHYRASDEAFF
NA TRBJ1-6 TRBV6-6 NA TGTGCCAGCACTCTAAGGGGGAACTCCTATAATTCACCCCTCCACTTT CASTLRGNSYNSPLHF
NA TRBJ2-1 TRBV29-1 NA TGCAGCGCCGGGGATGGACTAGGGGGGGGACATGAGCAGTTCTTC CSAGDGLGGGHEQFF
once TRBJ2-7 TRBV9 NA TGTGCCAGCAGCGTGGCCATTTCCTACGAGCAGTACTTC CASSVAISYEQYF
NA TRBJ2-7 TRBV6-6 NA TGTGCCAGCAGTTACCCGACCAGCGTCTACGAGCAGTACTTC CASSYPTSVYEQYF
NA TRBJ2-2 TRBV7-6 TRBD1 TGTGCCAGCAGCTTAGCAAGAAGGGACAGAATCACCGGGGAGCTGTTTTTT CASSLARRDRITGELFF
NA TRBJ2-2 TRBV11-2 NA TGTGCCAGCAGCTTATTGCGGGGGGACAGGGACTACACCGGGGAGCTGTTTTTT CASSLLRGDRDYTGELFF
NA TRBJ1-2 TRBV7-3 NA TGTGCCAGCAGCTTAAGGGGCAGGGAACTATATGGCTACACCTTC CASSLRGRELYGYTF
NA TRBJ1-5 TRBV6-1 NA TGTGCCAGCAGTGGGTCCAGGGCAGTACGTCAGCCCCAGCATTTT CASSGSRAVRQPQHF
NA TRBJ2-3 TRBV9 NA TGTGCCAGCAGCTCGAGGACTGCCACAGATACGCAGTATTTT CASSSRTATDTQYF
NA TRBJ1-1 TRBV19 NA TGTGCCAGTAGTAACCCGGGATGGAGCACTGAAGCTTTCTTT CASSNPGWSTEAFF
NA TRBJ2-5 TRBV28 TRBD1 TGTGCCAGCAGTTTAAGGGGGCGAGAGACCCAGTACTTC CASSLRGRETQYF
NA TRBJ2-3 TRBV7-3 TRBD2 TGTGCCAGCAGCTTTAGCGGGGGGCCCAATACGCAGTATTTT CASSFSGGPNTQYF
NA TRBJ2-2 TRBV12-5 TRBD1 TGTGCTAGTGGCTCCGCAGGGGGAGAGAACACCGGGGAGCTGTTTTTT CASGSAGGENTGELFF
NA TRBJ1-2 TRBV10-3 TRBD1 TGTGCCATCAGTGAGAAGGGGGCTGCGCGCGGCTACACCTTC CAISEKGAARGYTF